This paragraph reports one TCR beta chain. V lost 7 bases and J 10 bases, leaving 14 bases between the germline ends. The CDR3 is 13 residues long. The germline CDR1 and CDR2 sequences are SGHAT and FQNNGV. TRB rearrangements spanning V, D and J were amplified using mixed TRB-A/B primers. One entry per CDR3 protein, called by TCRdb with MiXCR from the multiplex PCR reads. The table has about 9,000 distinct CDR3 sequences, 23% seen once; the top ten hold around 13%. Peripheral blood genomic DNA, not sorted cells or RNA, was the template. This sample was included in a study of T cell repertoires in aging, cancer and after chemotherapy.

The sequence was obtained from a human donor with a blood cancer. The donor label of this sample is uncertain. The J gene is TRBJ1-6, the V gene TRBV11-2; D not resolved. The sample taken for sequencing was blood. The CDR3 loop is CASTGSKESPLHF. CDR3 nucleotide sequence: TGTGCCAGCACGGGCTCTAAAGAATCACCCCTCCACTTT.